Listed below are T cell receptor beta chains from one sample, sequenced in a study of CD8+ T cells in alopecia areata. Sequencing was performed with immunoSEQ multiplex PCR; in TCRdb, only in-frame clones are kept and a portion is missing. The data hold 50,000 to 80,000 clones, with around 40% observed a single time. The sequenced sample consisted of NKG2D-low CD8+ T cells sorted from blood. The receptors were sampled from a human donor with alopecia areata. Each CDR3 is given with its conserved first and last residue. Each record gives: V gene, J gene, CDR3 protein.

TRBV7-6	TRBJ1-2	CASSATTGAVGYTF
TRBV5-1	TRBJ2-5	CASSLRETQYF
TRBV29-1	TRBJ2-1	CSVAGLRGNEQFF
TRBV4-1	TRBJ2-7	CASSLWGREQYF
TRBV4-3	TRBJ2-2	CASSQVPRGTTGELFF
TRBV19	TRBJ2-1	CASSIAGSSYNEQFF
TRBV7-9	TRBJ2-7	CASLGLKPYEQYF
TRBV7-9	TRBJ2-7	CASSSQGASSYEQYF
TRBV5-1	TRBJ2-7	CASSLSLGRPSYEQYF
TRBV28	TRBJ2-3	CASSLGRDVGPDTQYF
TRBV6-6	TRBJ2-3	CASSYLGGTDTQYF
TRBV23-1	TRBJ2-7	CASRVPRRALREQYF
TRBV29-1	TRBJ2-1	CSAEGLAGPQGDEQFF
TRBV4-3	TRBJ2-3	CASSQGERGGADTQYF
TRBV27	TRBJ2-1	CASSRGHASYNEQFF
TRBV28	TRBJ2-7	CASSFPASGSRYEQYF
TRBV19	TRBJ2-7	CASSSGQTPSYEQYF
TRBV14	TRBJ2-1	CASSLLVTEQFF